These T cell receptor beta chains were read from a single sample in a study of CD8 T cells in ankylosing spondylitis. MiXCR was run by TCRdb on the 5' RACE reads, yielding one entry per CDR3 protein. This table holds approximately 540,000 distinct CDR3 sequences, approximately 12% found once. The sample was blood, either unsorted or a sorted T cell fraction (not recorded which). The receptors originated from a male donor with ankylosing spondylitis. The CDR3 runs from the conserved cysteine through the conserved F or W. Expanded clones are given a class, and other clones once, few, many or no size at all.

cdr3_length,clone_size,v_call,cdr3_aa
15,few,TRBV12-3/TRBV12-4,CASSLASGQAGEQYF
14,NA,TRBV10-3,CAISERGAGETQYF
16,few,TRBV25-1,CASSEYGTGLNSPLHF
17,NA,TRBV4-1,CASSQGTSGRVQETQYF
15,many,TRBV2,CASNRDGLMNTEAFF
15,few,TRBV21-1,CASSKGAGQGYEQYF
14,many,TRBV20-1,CSAIRGTYYNEQFF
15,few,TRBV6-2/TRBV6-3,CASFIRVPPGTEAFF
16,NA,TRBV19,CASRPPPRDSAYEQYF
14,few,TRBV20-1,CSARGPGHDYGYTF
13,few,TRBV20-1,CSARFLLTDTQYF
14,NA,TRBV7-2,CASSRSTSSYEQYF
12,NA,TRBV7-2,CASSQGPVGYTF
11,many,TRBV3-1,CASSQVGNQYF
14,few,TRBV5-5,CASTRGTGSIKLFF
11,few,TRBV19,CASSTYTEAFF
13,NA,TRBV5-1,CASSLVVGSEQFF
17,NA,TRBV3-1,CASSFRTVQAYTGELFF
13,NA,TRBV29-1,CSVRGESTDTQYF
16,NA,TRBV2,CASSEGSGETNTEAFF
13,many,TRBV14,CASSHPPNSPLHF
14,NA,TRBV12-3/TRBV12-4,CASSQGLAKGIQYF
14,many,TRBV27,CASSELTGRNGYTF
15,NA,TRBV29-1,CSARAGWGMNTEAFF
13,few,TRBV29-1,CSALDRGQNIQYF
15,few,TRBV4-2,CASSHDYRELFEQFF
12,few,TRBV20-1,CSASPYSETQYF
14,NA,TRBV30,CACSEWGLEDTQYF
14,many,TRBV12-3/TRBV12-4,CASTKQGVNTEAFF
12,NA,TRBV2,CASRGDVETQYF
14,few,TRBV18,CASSTTLGDTEAFF
14,NA,TRBV7-2,CASSGPLVAGELFF
16,NA,TRBV15,CATAPRGTPTYNEQFF
12,few,TRBV11-2,CASSMVDQPQHF
14,NA,TRBV2,CASSETLAGIEQFF
13,NA,TRBV10-3,CAITEQYQETQYF
13,many,TRBV5-1,CASSPEGTYEQYF
15,few,TRBV25-1,CASSGSFVRADTQYF
13,few,TRBV19,CASNFGRQETQYF
16,few,TRBV10-2,CASMGLAGFFSYEQYF
15,many,TRBV3-1,CASSQDRGLHYEQYF
13,few,TRBV29-1,CSVVAGWDTEAFF
16,NA,TRBV10-3,CAISESGLAANNEQFF
13,few,TRBV20-1,CSAREGKNTEAFF
16,few,TRBV11-2,CASSLGRGSGTGELFF
17,NA,TRBV5-5,CASSRTGGREYTGELFF
15,NA,TRBV20-1,CSAPEFSGGGETQYF
13,NA,TRBV14,CASSYESYYEQYF
12,many,TRBV29-1,CSVDYGYTEAFF
16,NA,TRBV10-1,CASAPAGDRSPETQYF
16,few,TRBV15,CATTKDRPFSNQPQHF